What follows is one T cell receptor beta chain and its context. Its specificity is not known. TRB was amplified by touch-down multiplex PCR, primer pools A and B combined. TCRdb reprocessed the multiplex PCR reads, with one entry per CDR3 protein and no DNA. Recorded here are about 12,000 distinct CDR3 sequences; the top ten clones represent about 3%. The sample is drawn from a study of T cell clusters in autoimmune cytopenias. Study outcomes and limitations: TRB repertoire shifts in secondary cytopenia and chronic lymphocytic leukemia mostly reflected lymphoma, not autoimmunity. No experiment has yet validated the function of the T cell clusters defined in silico. Physiological T cell clusters of healthy donors were apparently absent in primary autoimmune cytopenia patients.

TRB was amplified from roughly 0.25 ug of peripheral blood genomic DNA per sample. This CDR3 has 16 residues. The germline V gene has CDR1 MNHNS and CDR2 SASEGT. This receptor was taken from a human donor with an autoimmune cytopenia or autoimmune hepatitis (not recorded which). The sequencing sample was made of peripheral blood. The rearrangement uses TRBV6-1 and TRBJ1-2; the TRBD1 assignment by TCRdb is unverifiable without DNA. CDR3 sequence reads: CASSTFRDKGDYGYTF.